This T cell receptor beta chain was sequenced for a study of Ad26.COV2.S vaccination and SARS-CoV-2 variants. As for the study in general: Participant was drawn from the COV1001 Ad26.COV2.S trial arm. Recipients of Ad26.COV2.S got it intramuscularly, once or twice 56 days apart.

The CDR3 covers 16 residues. CDR1 is GTSNPN, CDR2 SVGIG, per germline (reference sequence). Some clones are missing from TCRdb's copy, which holds only in-frame ones; the method was immunoSEQ multiplex PCR. Among a few hundred thousand clones listed, 83% were seen once. Treatment noted: 15 to 20 received Ad26.COV2.S at low or high dose, single or two shots; roughly five received placebo; per-sample allocation not given. All samples were drawn on day 63, counting from the first vaccine or placebo injection. This clone has just a few counts. Germline is not matched at one junction end, which may reflect a read error.

The specimen was peripheral blood, collected in a trial of Ad26.COV2.S vaccine versus placebo. The clonotype was recovered from a person aged 18-60 years who received the Ad26.COV2.S COVID-19 vaccine or a placebo. The chain has TRBV30 and TRBJ1-6, with D unresolved. CDR3 amino acids: CAWSVFRFSSNSPLHF. The CDR3 DNA sequence: TGTGCCTGGAGTGTATTCAGGTTCTCCTCTAATTCACCCCTCCACTTT.